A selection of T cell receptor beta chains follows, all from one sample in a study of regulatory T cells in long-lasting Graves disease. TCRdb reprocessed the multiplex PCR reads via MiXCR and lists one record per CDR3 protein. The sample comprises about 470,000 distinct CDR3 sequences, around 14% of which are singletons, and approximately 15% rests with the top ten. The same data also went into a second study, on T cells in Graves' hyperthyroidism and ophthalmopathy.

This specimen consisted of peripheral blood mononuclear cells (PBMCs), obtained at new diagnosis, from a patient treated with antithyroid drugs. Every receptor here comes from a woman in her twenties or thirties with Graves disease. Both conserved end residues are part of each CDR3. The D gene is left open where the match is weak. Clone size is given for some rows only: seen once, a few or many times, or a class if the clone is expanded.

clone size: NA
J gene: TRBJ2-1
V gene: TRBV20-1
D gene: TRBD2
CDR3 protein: CSARGGLAGLGSSYNEQFF
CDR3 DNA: TGCAGTGCTAGAGGGGGACTAGCGGGTCTGGGGAGCTCCTACAATGAGCAGTTCTTC

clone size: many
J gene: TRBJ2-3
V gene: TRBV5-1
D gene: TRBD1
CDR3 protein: CASSPDRGWSDTQYF
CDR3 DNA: TGCGCCAGCAGCCCGGACAGGGGGTGGTCAGATACGCAGTATTTT

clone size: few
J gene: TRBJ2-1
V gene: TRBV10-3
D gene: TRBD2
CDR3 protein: CAITRGTNNEQFF
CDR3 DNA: TGTGCCATCACTCGCGGGACTAACAATGAGCAGTTCTTC

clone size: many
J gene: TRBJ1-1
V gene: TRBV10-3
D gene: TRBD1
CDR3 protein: CAISESGQGNTEAFF
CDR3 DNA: TGTGCCATCAGTGAGTCGGGACAGGGGAACACTGAAGCTTTCTTT

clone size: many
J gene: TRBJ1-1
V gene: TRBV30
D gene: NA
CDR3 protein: CAWSVPRTGRNTEAFF
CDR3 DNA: TGTGCCTGGAGTGTACCCAGAACAGGGAGGAACACTGAAGCTTTCTTT

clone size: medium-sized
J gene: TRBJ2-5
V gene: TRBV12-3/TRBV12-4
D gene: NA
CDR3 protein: CASSSSEGLPPYQETQYF
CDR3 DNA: TGTGCCAGCAGTTCCTCCGAGGGACTGCCGCCCTACCAAGAGACCCAGTACTTC

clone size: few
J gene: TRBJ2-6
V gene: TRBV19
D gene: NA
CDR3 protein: CASHALGDSGANVLTF
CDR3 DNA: TGTGCCAGCCACGCTTTAGGCGATTCTGGGGCCAACGTCCTGACTTTC

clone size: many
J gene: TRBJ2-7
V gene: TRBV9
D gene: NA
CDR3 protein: CASSPPARSEQYF
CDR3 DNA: TGTGCCAGCAGCCCGCCAGCCCGGAGCGAGCAGTACTTC

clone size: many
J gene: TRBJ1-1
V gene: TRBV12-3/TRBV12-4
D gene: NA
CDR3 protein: CASTNSPNTEAFF
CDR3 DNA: TGTGCCAGCACCAATAGCCCGAACACTGAAGCTTTCTTT

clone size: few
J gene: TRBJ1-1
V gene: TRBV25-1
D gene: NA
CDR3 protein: CASTPWALNTEAFF
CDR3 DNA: TGTGCCAGCACCCCCTGGGCCCTGAACACTGAAGCTTTCTTT

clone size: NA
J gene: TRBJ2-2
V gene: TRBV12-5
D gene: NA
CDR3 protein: CASGPSGGELFF
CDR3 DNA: TGTGCTAGTGGCCCCTCGGGGGGGGAGCTGTTTTTT

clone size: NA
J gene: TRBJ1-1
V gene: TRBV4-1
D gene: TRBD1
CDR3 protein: CASSQGGGGAWNTEAFF
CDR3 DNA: TGCGCCAGCAGCCAAGGAGGAGGGGGCGCCTGGAACACTGAAGCTTTCTTT

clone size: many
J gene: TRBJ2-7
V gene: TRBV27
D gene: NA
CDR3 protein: CASTSLGATSYEQYF
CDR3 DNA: TGTGCCAGCACCTCCCTTGGAGCGACCTCCTACGAGCAGTACTTC

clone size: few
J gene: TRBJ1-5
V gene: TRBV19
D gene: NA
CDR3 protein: CASSIRQGRLNAYSNQPQHF
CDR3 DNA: TGTGCCAGTTCTATAAGGCAGGGGAGGTTGAATGCCTATAGCAATCAGCCCCAGCATTTT

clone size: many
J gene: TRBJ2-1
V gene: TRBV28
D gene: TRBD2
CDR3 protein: CASSQGLADYNEQFF
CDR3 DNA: TGTGCCAGCAGTCAGGGACTAGCGGATTACAATGAGCAGTTCTTC

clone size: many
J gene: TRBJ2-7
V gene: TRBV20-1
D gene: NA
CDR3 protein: CSAPRPQITYEQYF
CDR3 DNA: TGCAGTGCTCCCAGACCGCAAATTACCTACGAGCAGTACTTC

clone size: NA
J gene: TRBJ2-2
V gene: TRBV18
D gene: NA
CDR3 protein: CASSPPVGKPNTGELFF
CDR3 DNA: TGTGCCAGCTCACCACCTGTCGGGAAACCGAACACCGGGGAGCTGTTTTTT